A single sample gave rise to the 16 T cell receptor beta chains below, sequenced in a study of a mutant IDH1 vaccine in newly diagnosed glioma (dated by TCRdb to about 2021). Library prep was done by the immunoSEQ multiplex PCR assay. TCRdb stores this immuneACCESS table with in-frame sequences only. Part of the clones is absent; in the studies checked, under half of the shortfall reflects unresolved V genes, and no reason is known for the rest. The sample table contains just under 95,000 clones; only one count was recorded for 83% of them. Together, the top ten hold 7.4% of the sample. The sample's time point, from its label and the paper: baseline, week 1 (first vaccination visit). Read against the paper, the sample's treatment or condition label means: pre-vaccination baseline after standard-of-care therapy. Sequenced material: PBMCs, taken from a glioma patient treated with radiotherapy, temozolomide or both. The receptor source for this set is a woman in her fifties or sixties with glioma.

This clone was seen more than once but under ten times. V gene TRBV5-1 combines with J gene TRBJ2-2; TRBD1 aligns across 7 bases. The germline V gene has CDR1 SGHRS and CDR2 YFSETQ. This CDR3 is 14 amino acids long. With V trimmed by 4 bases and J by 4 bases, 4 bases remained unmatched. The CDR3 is CASSPGQPTGELFF. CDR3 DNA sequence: TGCGCCAGCAGCCCGGGACAGCCCACCGGGGAGCTGTTTTTT.

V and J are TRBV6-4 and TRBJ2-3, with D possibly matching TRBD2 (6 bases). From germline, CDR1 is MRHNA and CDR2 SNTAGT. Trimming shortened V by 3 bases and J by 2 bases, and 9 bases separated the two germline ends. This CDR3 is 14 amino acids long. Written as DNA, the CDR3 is TGTGCCAGCAGTGAACGGGAGTACACAGATACGCAGTATTTT. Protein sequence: CASSEREYTDTQYF.

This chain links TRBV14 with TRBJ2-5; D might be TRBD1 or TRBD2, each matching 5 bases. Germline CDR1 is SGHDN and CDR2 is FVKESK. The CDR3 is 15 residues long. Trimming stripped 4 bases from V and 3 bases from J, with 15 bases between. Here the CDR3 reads CASSLTSGREETQYF. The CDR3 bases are TGTGCCAGCAGCCTGACTTCGGGGCGTGAAGAGACCCAGTACTTC.

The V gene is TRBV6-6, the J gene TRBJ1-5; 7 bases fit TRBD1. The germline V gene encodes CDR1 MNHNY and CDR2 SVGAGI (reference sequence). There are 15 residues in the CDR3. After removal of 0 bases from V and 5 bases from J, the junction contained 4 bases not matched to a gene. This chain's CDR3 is CASSYSYQGDQPQHF. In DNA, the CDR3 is TGTGCCAGCAGTTACTCCTACCAGGGGGATCAGCCCCAGCATTTT.

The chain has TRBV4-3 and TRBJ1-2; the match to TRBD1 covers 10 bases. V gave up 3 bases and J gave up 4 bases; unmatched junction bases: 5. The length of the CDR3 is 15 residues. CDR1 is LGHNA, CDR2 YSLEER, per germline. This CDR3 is CASSQTGTGAYGYTF. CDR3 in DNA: TGCGCCAGCAGCCAGACCGGGACAGGGGCCTATGGCTACACCTTC.

The CDR3 DNA follows: TGTGCCAGCAGGGGATTGGGAGAGACCCAGTACTTC. Translating it yields CASRGLGETQYF. The chain is built from TRBV2 and TRBJ2-5; no firm D call. Germline values: CDR1 SNHLY, CDR2 FYNNEI. There are 12 residues in the CDR3. V lost 6 bases to trimming and J lost 4 bases, with 9 bases between them.

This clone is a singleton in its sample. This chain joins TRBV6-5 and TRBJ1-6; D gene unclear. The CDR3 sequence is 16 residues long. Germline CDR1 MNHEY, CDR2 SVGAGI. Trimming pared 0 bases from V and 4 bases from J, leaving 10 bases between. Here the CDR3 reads CASSYSSRAYNSPLHF. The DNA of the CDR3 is TGTGCCAGCAGTTACTCAAGCAGAGCGTATAATTCACCCCTCCACTTT.

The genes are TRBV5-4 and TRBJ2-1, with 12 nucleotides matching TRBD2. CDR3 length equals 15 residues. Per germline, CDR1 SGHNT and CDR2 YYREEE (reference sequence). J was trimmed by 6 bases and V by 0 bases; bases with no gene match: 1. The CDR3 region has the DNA TGTGCCAGCAGCTTGGGGACTAGCGGGGTCAATGAGCAGTTCTTC. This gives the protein CASSLGTSGVNEQFF.

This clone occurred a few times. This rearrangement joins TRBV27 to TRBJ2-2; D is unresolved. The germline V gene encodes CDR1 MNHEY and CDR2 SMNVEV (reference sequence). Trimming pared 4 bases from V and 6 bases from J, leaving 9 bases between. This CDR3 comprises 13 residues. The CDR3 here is CASSWTQSGELFF. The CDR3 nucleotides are TGTGCCAGCAGTTGGACCCAGTCCGGGGAGCTGTTTTTT.

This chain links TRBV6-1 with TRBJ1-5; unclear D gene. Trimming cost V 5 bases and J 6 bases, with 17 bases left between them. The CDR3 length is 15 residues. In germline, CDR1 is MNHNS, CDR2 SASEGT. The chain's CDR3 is CASSPEKGLGQPQHF. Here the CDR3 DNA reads TGTGCCAGCAGTCCAGAGAAAGGCCTCGGTCAGCCCCAGCATTTT.

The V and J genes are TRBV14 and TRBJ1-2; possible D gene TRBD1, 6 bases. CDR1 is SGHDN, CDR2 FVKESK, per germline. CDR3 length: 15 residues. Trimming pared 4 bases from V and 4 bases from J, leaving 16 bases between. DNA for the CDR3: TGTGCCAGCAGCCCGCTGGACAGTTCACCCTATGGCTACACCTTC. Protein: CASSPLDSSPYGYTF.

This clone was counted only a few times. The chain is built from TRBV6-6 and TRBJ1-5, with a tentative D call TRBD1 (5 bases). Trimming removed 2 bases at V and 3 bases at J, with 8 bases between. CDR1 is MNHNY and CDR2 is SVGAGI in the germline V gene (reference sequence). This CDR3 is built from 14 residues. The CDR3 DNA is TGTGCCAGCAGTTACGGAGGGGTCAATCAGCCCCAGCATTTT. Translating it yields CASSYGGVNQPQHF.

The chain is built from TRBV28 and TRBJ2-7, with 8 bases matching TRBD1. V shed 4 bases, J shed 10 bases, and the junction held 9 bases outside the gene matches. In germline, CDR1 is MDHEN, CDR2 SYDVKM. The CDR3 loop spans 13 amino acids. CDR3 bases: TGTGCCAGCAGTTCCTACGACAGGGGCGAACAGTACTTC. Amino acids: CASSSYDRGEQYF. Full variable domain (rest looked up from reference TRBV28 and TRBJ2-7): DVKVTQSSRYLVKRTGEKVFLECVQDMDHENMFWYRQDPGLGLRLIYFSYDVKMKEKGDIPEGYSVSREKKERFSLILESASTNQTSMYLCASSSYDRGEQYFGPGTRLTVT.

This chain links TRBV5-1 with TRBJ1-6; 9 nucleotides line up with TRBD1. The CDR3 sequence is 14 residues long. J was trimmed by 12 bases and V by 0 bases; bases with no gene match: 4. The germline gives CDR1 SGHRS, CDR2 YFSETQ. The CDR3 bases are TGCGCCAGCAGCTTGGGACAGGGGGACGGACCCCTCCACTTT. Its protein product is CASSLGQGDGPLHF.

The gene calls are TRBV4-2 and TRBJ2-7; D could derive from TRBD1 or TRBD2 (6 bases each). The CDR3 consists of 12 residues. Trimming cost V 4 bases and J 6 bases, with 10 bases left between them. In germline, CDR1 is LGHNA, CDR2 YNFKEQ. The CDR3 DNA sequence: TGTGCCAGCAGCCTCCGGGGGCGCGAGCAGTACTTC. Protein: CASSLRGREQYF.

CDR3 DNA: TGTGCCAGCAGCTTGACGGACAGGCCAAACTATGGCTACACCTTC. Translation: CASSLTDRPNYGYTF. The chain joins TRBV7-9 to TRBJ1-2; TRBD1 agrees at 7 bases. The CDR3 totals 15 residues. Germline lookup yields CDR1 SEHNR and CDR2 FQNEAQ (reference sequence). V was pared by 3 bases and J by 2 bases, with 6 bases of the junction left unmatched.